The rows below give T cell receptor beta chains drawn from one sample of a study of Tregs in tolerant kidney transplant recipients. Using immunoSEQ multiplex PCR, the repertoire was profiled, and TCRdb retains in-frame clones only, with some absent. This table holds about 87,000 clones, over 85% found once. The sample was CD4+ T cells from blood, taken before the transplant. The receptors derive from a human donor who received a combined kidney and bone marrow transplant. Both conserved end residues are part of each CDR3. D genes are given only for firm matches. The size of a clone is reported for some rows only, either as once, few or many, or as a class for expanded clones.

clone size	V gene	D gene	J gene	CDR3 DNA	CDR3 protein
.	TRBV28	.	TRBJ2-1	TGTGCCAGCAGGTCTGTGGGGGCCAATGAGCAGTTCTTC	CASRSVGANEQFF
once	TRBV13	TRBD1	TRBJ1-1	TGTGCCAGCAGCTCAAGAGGGGGCAACACTGAAGCTTTCTTT	CASSSRGGNTEAFF
.	TRBV2	TRBD2	TRBJ2-7	TGTGCCAGCAGTACTAGCGGGGGGTACGAGCAGTACTTC	CASSTSGGYEQYF
once	TRBV7-2	TRBD1	TRBJ1-6	TGTGCCAGCAGTTTCGACAGGGGGATTAATTCACCCCTCCACTTT	CASSFDRGINSPLHF
.	TRBV7-9	TRBD2	TRBJ2-5	TGTGCCAGCAGCTTAGATGTTCTAGCGGGAGGAGGGGAGACCCAGTACTTC	CASSLDVLAGGGETQYF
.	TRBV6-1	.	TRBJ1-2	TGTGCCAGCAGTGAAGATGGCGGGTTGGTTAGCGGCTACACCTTC	CASSEDGGLVSGYTF
.	TRBV10-3	TRBD1	TRBJ1-1	TGTGCCATCAGTGAGACAGGGGTCCCGAACACTGAAGCTTTCTTT	CAISETGVPNTEAFF
.	TRBV18	TRBD1	TRBJ2-2	TGTGCCAGCTCAAGGGACAGAACGAACACCGGGGAGCTGTTTTTT	CASSRDRTNTGELFF
once	TRBV10-3	.	TRBJ2-1	TGTGCCATCAGGAGGGAGACGGCGAAAATTAGCTCCTACAATGAGCAGTTCTTC	CAIRRETAKISSYNEQFF
.	TRBV5-1	.	TRBJ2-5	TGCGCCAGCAGCGCAGGGGCTGAAGAGACCCAGTACTTC	CASSAGAEETQYF
.	TRBV29-1	.	TRBJ1-2	TGCAGCGCCGGAGGGGGGGCGTATGGCTACACCTTC	CSAGGGAYGYTF
.	TRBV5-6	.	TRBJ2-1	TGTGCCAGCAGTAGGGGGACCTTAGCCCCCAATGAGCAGTTCTTC	CASSRGTLAPNEQFF
once	TRBV21-1	.	TRBJ1-4	TGTGCCAGCAGCAAAGGCCAGGAAAAACTGTTTTTT	CASSKGQEKLFF
.	TRBV7-2	.	TRBJ1-2	TGTGCCAGCAGCTTACCCTCAGGGAGGGCTAACTATGGCTACACCTTC	CASSLPSGRANYGYTF
few	TRBV5-4	.	TRBJ2-3	TGTGCCAGCAGCTCCCGAGGAGAGGGAACACACACAGATACGCAGTATTTT	CASSSRGEGTHTDTQYF
few	TRBV5-4	.	TRBJ1-1	TGTGCCAGCGGATTCAAGACAGAGAACACTGAAGCTTTCTTT	CASGFKTENTEAFF
.	TRBV7-2	.	TRBJ2-7	TGTGCCAGCAGCTTAAAGTTAACTAGCTCAGCCTACGAGCAGTACTTC	CASSLKLTSSAYEQYF
few	TRBV10-3	.	TRBJ1-2	TGTGCCATCAACGGAGAGACGGATGGCTACACCTTC	CAINGETDGYTF
.	TRBV19	.	TRBJ1-3	TGTGCCAGTAGTATCCGACAGGAGGCTTCTGGAAACACCATATATTTT	CASSIRQEASGNTIYF
.	TRBV9	TRBD2	TRBJ2-7	TGTGCCAGCAGCCCCCGGACTAGAAGATACGAGCAGTACTTC	CASSPRTRRYEQYF
.	TRBV6-4	TRBD2	TRBJ2-7	TGTGCCAGCAGTGACCGGCGGGAGGTTCGAGAAGAGCAGTACTTC	CASSDRREVREEQYF
.	TRBV4-1	TRBD1	TRBJ1-2	TGCGCCAGCAGCCCCATCACAGGGGACTATGGCTACACCTTC	CASSPITGDYGYTF
.	TRBV7-3	TRBD2	TRBJ2-1	TGTGCCAGCAGCTCATCGCGACTAGCGGGAGTCCCTGTCAATGAGCAGTTCTTC	CASSSSRLAGVPVNEQFF
.	TRBV7-9	TRBD1	TRBJ1-4	TGTGCCAGCAGCACCGGGACAGGGGGTTTTCTAAATGAAAAACTGTTTTTT	CASSTGTGGFLNEKLFF
.	TRBV15	TRBD2	TRBJ2-5	TGTGCCACCAGCAGAGATCGCCGGGAGGAGCAGACCCAGTACTTC	CATSRDRREEQTQYF
.	TRBV30	.	TRBJ1-2	TGTGCCTGGAGTGGTCGCATCACAGGGAACTATGGCTACACCTTC	CAWSGRITGNYGYTF
.	TRBV7-7	TRBD1	TRBJ2-5	TGTGCCAGCAGCTTAGGCGTACCGCGGACAGGGGGGAGAAGAGAGACCCAGTACTTC	CASSLGVPRTGGRRETQYF
.	TRBV6-1	TRBD2	TRBJ2-5	TGTGCCAGCAAGCTACTAGCGGGAGAAGGGACCCAGTACTTC	CASKLLAGEGTQYF
.	TRBV21-1	.	TRBJ2-7	TGTGCCAGCACCAGGGGGTGCTACGAGCAGTACTTC	CASTRGCYEQYF